These 32 T cell receptor beta chains share one sample of origin, sequenced in a study of response to subunit inactivated influenza vaccine. MiXCR was run by TCRdb on the RT-PCR reads, yielding one entry per CDR3 protein. The table has 450,000 to 600,000 distinct CDR3 sequences, 6.5% to 8% seen once. Here the sequenced sample was PBMCs from blood, taken around 25 months after vaccination. These receptor sequences come from a man between 50 and 75 years old who received an inactivated influenza vaccine.

The chain carries TRBV6-2 or TRBV6-3 and TRBJ1-1; D not certain. V was pared by 0 bases and J by 6 bases, with 5 bases between. The CDR3 has 12 residues. Per germline, CDR1 MNHEY and CDR2 SVGEGT. The CDR3 loop is CASSYSHSEAFF. The CDR3 DNA sequence: TGTGCCAGCAGTTACTCGCACTCTGAAGCTTTCTTT.

There are a few counts of this clonotype. The chain links TRBV7-2 to TRBJ2-1; 9 bases agree with TRBD2. Germline V lookup: CDR1 SGHTA, CDR2 FQGNSA. J was trimmed by 8 bases and V by 1 base; bases with no gene match: 6. The CDR3 is 15 residues long. CDR3 region: CASSLDRTSVHEQFF. The DNA of the CDR3 is TGTGCCAGCAGCTTAGACAGGACTAGCGTCCATGAGCAGTTCTTC.

In regard to this clonotype: With a much larger clone just one base away, this may be a read error. The chain has TRBV6-1 and TRBJ2-1; TRBD2 matches at 8 bases. V lost 5 bases and J lost 7; bases outside the gene matches: 13. Germline V gives CDR1 MNHNS, CDR2 SASEGT. This CDR3 comprises 16 residues. The DNA for the CDR3 is TGTGCCAGCAGTAAAATAGACCGGGGGGGCCGGAATGAGCAGTTCTTC. It is translated as CASSKIDRGGRNEQFF.

This clonotype appeared many times. A junction end diverges from the germline sequence, so it may reflect a read error. The J gene is TRBJ1-2, the V gene TRBV5-1; D call uncertain. CDR1 is SGHRS and CDR2 is YFSETQ in the germline V gene. The CDR3 spans 13 residues. Here the CDR3 reads CASSLGQTYGYTF. CDR3 nucleotides: TGTGCCAGCAGCTTAGGCCAGACCTATGGCTACACCTTC.

The rearrangement uses TRBV20-1 and TRBJ2-7, with 8 bases that match TRBD2. The junction had 10 bases not matched to a gene; V was cut back by 6 bases and J by 0 bases. CDR3 length equals 15 residues. Looked up from germline, CDR1 is DFQATT and CDR2 is SNEGSKA (reference sequence). The CDR3 bases are TGCAGTGCGAGGGTTTGGCGGGAGGCCTCCTACGAGCAGTACTTC. Translating gives CSARVWREASYEQYF.

A word on this clonotype: Mismatch with germline at one junction end may stem from a read error. The J gene is TRBJ2-1, the V gene TRBV3-1; D possibly corresponds to TRBD2 (6 bases). This CDR3 is 17 amino acids long. Per germline, CDR1 LGHDT and CDR2 YNNKEL (reference sequence). DNA for the CDR3: TGTACCAGCAGTCCAGCGGCGGGGACCCCCCCTATTGATGAGCAGTTCTTC. Translated, it gives CTSSPAAGTPPIDEQFF.

This clonotype was counted a few times. This chain joins TRBV20-1 and TRBJ2-5; TRBD1 aligns across 7 bases. Germline CDR1 and CDR2: DFQATT and SNEGSKA (reference sequence). Trimming at V came to 4 bases and at J to 1 base, leaving 6 bases not matched to a gene. This CDR3 comprises 14 residues. CDR3 bases: TGCAGTGCTACAAGGGGGCCTAGCCAAGAGACCCAGTACTTC. Translation: CSATRGPSQETQYF.

This clonotype was counted at least ten times. The chain combines TRBV3-1 with TRBJ2-4; 8 bases align to TRBD1. V lost 1 base, J lost 0 bases, and 20 bases stayed unmatched. The CDR3 has 22 amino acids. The V gene's germline CDR1 is LGHDT and CDR2 YNNKEL (reference sequence). The DNA for the CDR3 is TGTGCCAGCAGCCAAGGGGGAATGAGGGGCAGGGGGCGCGATAAAGCCAAAAACATTCAGTACTTC. This codes for CASSQGGMRGRGRDKAKNIQYF.

This clonotype was observed a handful of times. The chain couples TRBV20-1 to TRBJ2-7, with TRBD2 identical over 8 bases. Germline values: CDR1 DFQATT, CDR2 SNEGSKA (reference sequence). The CDR3 is 15 amino acids. The J segment lost 5 bases and the V segment lost 4 bases, leaving 13 bases of the junction unmatched. CDR3 bases: TGCAGTGCTACCCCCCTACAGCGGGAGAGAAACGAGCAGTACTTC. It translates to CSATPLQRERNEQYF.

The table lists this clonotype with a few counts. The chain links TRBV25-1 to TRBJ2-7; D is perhaps TRBD1 or TRBD2 (6 bases each). Germline values: CDR1 MGHDK, CDR2 SYGVNS. The CDR3 length is 14 residues. Deletions cut 3 bases from V and 0 bases from J, with 9 bases between. The CDR3 nucleotides read TGTGCCAGCAGTGACAGGGGAGGCTCCTACGAGCAGTACTTC. Residues: CASSDRGGSYEQYF.

This clonotype was counted a few times. The rearrangement uses TRBV12-3 or TRBV12-4 and TRBJ1-1; D gene unclear. V was trimmed by 5 bases and J by 3 bases, leaving 7 bases between them. The length of the CDR3 is 12 residues. Here the CDR3 DNA reads TGTGCCAGCAGTGGTAGGGACACTGAAGCTTTCTTT. Translation: CASSGRDTEAFF.

The V and J genes are TRBV20-1 and TRBJ2-3, with no clear D. Per germline, CDR1 DFQATT and CDR2 SNEGSKA (reference sequence). The CDR3 contains 13 residues. Trimming shortened V by 0 bases and J by 2 bases, and 6 bases separated the two germline ends. The CDR3 reads CSAREANTDTQYF. The CDR3 region has the DNA TGCAGTGCTAGAGAGGCAAACACAGATACGCAGTATTTT.

This clonotype was seen repeatedly, ten times or more. This rearrangement joins TRBV6-2 or TRBV6-3 to TRBJ2-7; D is ambiguous. The CDR3 is made up of 13 amino acids. Looked up from germline, CDR1 is MNHEY and CDR2 is SVGEGT. V gave up 7 bases and J gave up 7 bases, with 17 bases separating them. The CDR3 DNA reads TGTGCCAGCAAAAGCGCCACGACGGTGGAGCAGTACTTC. Protein sequence: CASKSATTVEQYF.

The gene calls are TRBV7-2 and TRBJ1-4, with D possibly matching TRBD1 (5 bases). The V and J ends lost 3 bases and 5 bases respectively, with 13 bases between them. The CDR3 is made up of 15 amino acids. CDR1 SGHTA and CDR2 FQGNSA come from the germline V gene. This CDR3 is CASSFGGVLNEKLFF. The CDR3, as DNA: TGTGCCAGCAGCTTCGGAGGGGTCTTAAATGAAAAACTGTTTTTT.

The chain is built from TRBV5-1 and TRBJ1-1, with D possibly matching TRBD1 (6 bases). The CDR3 totals 16 residues. The V gene lost 0 bases and the J gene lost 7 bases, with 19 bases spanning the gap. The germline V gene encodes CDR1 SGHRS and CDR2 YFSETQ. This chain's CDR3 is CASSLDPNRDIDEAFF. The CDR3 coding sequence is TGCGCCAGCAGCTTGGACCCCAACCGGGACATAGATGAAGCTTTCTTT.

This clonotype appeared a few times. The genes are TRBV30 and TRBJ2-1; TRBD2 matches at 9 bases. This CDR3 spans 17 amino acids. The V and J ends lost 5 bases and 8 bases, in that order; junction bases with no gene match: 19. Germline loops: CDR1 GTSNPN, CDR2 SVGIG (reference sequence). The CDR3 here is CAWAPPSGLASGYEQFF. The CDR3, as DNA: TGTGCCTGGGCTCCCCCAAGTGGACTAGCGTCGGGCTATGAGCAGTTCTTC.

The table lists this clonotype with many counts. The chain uses TRBV24-1 and TRBJ2-3; 8 nucleotides line up with TRBD2. CDR1 and CDR2 from the germline V gene are KGHDR and SFDVKD. Trimming cost V 9 bases and J 0 bases; bases outside gene matches: 1. The CDR3 extends over 13 amino acids. The CDR3 nucleotides read TGTGCCACCTCGGGGGGGAGCACAGATACGCAGTATTTT. Translating gives CATSGGSTDTQYF.

This clonotype was recorded many times. The chain carries TRBV18 and TRBJ1-2; tentative D call: TRBD1 (5 bases). V was shortened by 3 bases and J by 2 bases, with 10 bases between the two germline ends. The CDR3 extends over 14 amino acids. Germline CDR1 reads KGHSH; CDR2 reads LQKENI. The CDR3 loop is CASSPGGANYGYTF. The CDR3 nucleotides read TGTGCCAGCTCACCTGGAGGGGCAAACTATGGCTACACCTTC.

This clonotype was detected many times. The chain recombines TRBV5-1 with TRBJ1-2; D gene ambiguous. V lost 0 bases and J 3 bases, leaving 9 bases between the germline ends. Looked up from germline, CDR1 is SGHRS and CDR2 is YFSETQ. The CDR3 length is 14 residues. The CDR3 loop reads CASSLVPRDYGYTF. DNA of the CDR3: TGCGCCAGCAGCTTGGTTCCGCGGGACTATGGCTACACCTTC. Full variable domain (rest looked up from reference TRBV5-1 and TRBJ1-2): KAGVTQTPRYLIKTRGQQVTLSCSPISGHRSVSWYQQTPGQGLQFLFEYFSETQRNKGNFPGRFSGRQFSNSRSEMNVSTLELGDSALYLCASSLVPRDYGYTFGSGTRLTVV.

This clonotype was detected many times. The chain has TRBV20-1 and TRBJ1-1; D is undetermined. Germline CDR1 reads DFQATT; CDR2 reads SNEGSKA (reference sequence). This CDR3 region has 14 residues. With 6 bases removed from V and 0 bases from J, the gap between germline ends came to 14 bases. The CDR3 DNA follows: TGCAGTGCGCCCTCCCTTGGGGTGAACACTGAAGCTTTCTTT. Protein sequence: CSAPSLGVNTEAFF.

The table lists this clonotype with many counts. This chain uses TRBV6-2 or TRBV6-3 with TRBJ2-1; 13 bases agree with TRBD2. CDR1 is MNHEY and CDR2 is SVGEGT in the germline V gene. CDR3 length: 16 amino acids. J was trimmed by 9 bases and V by 5 bases; bases with no gene match: 10. The CDR3, as DNA: TGTGCCAGCAGTCCCTGGGGGGGACTAGCGGGACTTGAGCAGTTCTTC. Translation gives CASSPWGGLAGLEQFF.

In its sample, this clonotype was seen a few times. This chain uses TRBV28 with TRBJ1-4, with unresolved D. Between the trimmed V and J ends, which lost 6 bases and 16 bases, there was a span of 12 bases. Per germline, CDR1 MDHEN and CDR2 SYDVKM. This CDR3 is 10 amino acids long. CDR3 sequence: CASSYRLRFF. The DNA of the CDR3 is TGTGCCAGCAGCTACCGACTTAGGTTTTTT.

The chain recombines TRBV20-1 with TRBJ1-5; no definite D call. V was trimmed by 1 base and J by 8 bases, leaving 12 bases between them. The CDR3 loop spans 13 amino acids. Germline values: CDR1 DFQATT, CDR2 SNEGSKA (reference sequence). CDR3 nucleotide sequence: TGCAGTGCTAGAGGGTTTTGGAGCGAGCCCCAGCATTTT. It codes for CSARGFWSEPQHF.

J is TRBJ2-7 and V is TRBV5-6; D not certain. Germline CDR1 and CDR2: SGHDT and YYEEEE. The CDR3 loop spans 14 amino acids. Trimming took off 2 bases at V and 0 bases at J, with 9 bases between the two ends. CDR3 DNA sequence: TGTGCCAGCAGCTTTCTGACGCTCTCCTACGAGCAGTACTTC. As protein: CASSFLTLSYEQYF.

The CDR3 DNA reads as TGTGCCAGCAGCTTAGCGGGGGGCACACAAGAGACCCAGTACTTC. It specifies CASSLAGGTQETQYF. V is TRBV7-9 and J is TRBJ2-5; D is tentatively TRBD1 or TRBD2 (6 bases each). CDR1 and CDR2 (germline): SEHNR, FQNEAQ (reference sequence). The CDR3 consists of 15 residues. V was pared by 0 bases and J by 2 bases, with 10 bases between.

This clonotype was seen many times. The genes are TRBV5-1 and TRBJ2-7; no reliable D call. CDR1 and CDR2 from the germline V gene are SGHRS and YFSETQ. The V end was cut by 0 bases, the J end by 3 bases, with 10 bases between. This CDR3 comprises 14 residues. The CDR3 loop reads CASSLEAVSYEQYF. The CDR3 DNA reads TGCGCCAGCAGCTTGGAGGCGGTCAGCTACGAGCAGTACTTC.

This clonotype was observed a handful of times. The chain links TRBV7-2 to TRBJ1-5; the D is unclear. This CDR3 contains 14 residues. Germline V gene sequence: CDR1 SGHTA, CDR2 FQGNSA. V lost 1 base and J lost 7, with 11 bases in between. The DNA for the CDR3 is TGTGCCAGCAGCTTAGACCTAGGGAACCAGCCCCAGCATTTT. This gives the protein CASSLDLGNQPQHF.

A remark on this clonotype: A read error may explain this, as a much larger clone is one base away. CDR3 DNA sequence: TGCGCCAGCAGACCGACACCGGATAGCAATCAGCCCCAGCATTTT. Translated, it gives CASRPTPDSNQPQHF. J is TRBJ1-5 and V is TRBV5-1; no definite D call. Trimming took 5 bases from V and 0 from J, leaving 12 bases between them. From germline, CDR1 is SGHRS and CDR2 YFSETQ. The CDR3 is 15 amino acids.

About this clonotype: Given a much more abundant clone one base away, this may be a read error. The chain combines TRBV10-3 with TRBJ2-3, with TRBD2 matching 10 bases. Germline V CDR1 and CDR2: ENHRY, SYGVKD. V gave up 4 bases and J gave up 1 base; unmatched junction bases: 8. The CDR3 extends over 17 amino acids. The CDR3 DNA is TGTGCCATCAGTGCCGAGACTAGCGGGTTCCGCACAGATACGCAGTATTTT. Translating it yields CAISAETSGFRTDTQYF.

This chain links TRBV9 with TRBJ1-2, with D tentatively TRBD1 (5 bases). Per the germline V gene, CDR1 is SGDLS and CDR2 is YYNGEE. Deletions cut 3 bases from V and 3 bases from J, with 15 bases between. The CDR3 runs to 15 residues. CDR3 nucleotide sequence: TGTGCCAGCAGCGAAGACCAGGGAAATGACTATGGCTACACCTTC. Translation gives CASSEDQGNDYGYTF.

This clonotype has more than one count but fewer than ten. The chain recombines TRBV6-2 or TRBV6-3 with TRBJ1-2, with D unclear. Germline CDR1 reads MNHEY; CDR2 reads SVGEGT. CDR3 length: 14 amino acids. Trimming pared 0 bases from V and 5 bases from J, leaving 10 bases between. The CDR3 region is CASSYSNAAYGYTF. The CDR3 DNA reads TGTGCCAGCAGTTACTCGAACGCCGCGTATGGCTACACCTTC.

This clonotype was found a few times. V and J are TRBV7-9 and TRBJ1-3; no clear D. The V gene's germline CDR1 is SEHNR and CDR2 FQNEAQ (reference sequence). V lost 1 base to trimming and J lost 0 bases, with 13 bases between them. The CDR3 has 17 amino acids. CDR3 residues: CASSLVVSINSGNTIYF. The CDR3 coding sequence is TGTGCCAGCAGCTTAGTAGTCAGCATAAACTCTGGAAACACCATATATTTT. The entire variable domain, with the rest obtained from reference TRBV7-9 and TRBJ1-3, is as follows: DTGVSQNPRHKITKRGQNVTFRCDPISEHNRLYWYRQTLGQGPEFLTYFQNEAQLEKSRLLSDRFSAERPKGSFSTLEIQRTEQGDSAMYLCASSLVVSINSGNTIYFGEGSWLTVV.